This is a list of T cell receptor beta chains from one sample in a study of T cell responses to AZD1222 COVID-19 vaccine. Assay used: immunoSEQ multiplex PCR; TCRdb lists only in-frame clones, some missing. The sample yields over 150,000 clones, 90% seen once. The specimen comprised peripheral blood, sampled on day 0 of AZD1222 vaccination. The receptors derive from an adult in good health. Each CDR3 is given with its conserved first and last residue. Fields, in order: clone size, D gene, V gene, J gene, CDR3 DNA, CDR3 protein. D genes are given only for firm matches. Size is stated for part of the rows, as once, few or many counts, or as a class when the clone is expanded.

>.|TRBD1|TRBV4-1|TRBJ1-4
TGCGCCAGCAGCCAAGCGAAGGGGGCGGGTGAAAAACTGTTTTTT
CASSQAKGAGEKLFF
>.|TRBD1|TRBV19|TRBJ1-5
TGTGCCAGTAGTATAAAGGACAGGGGGTATCAGCCCCAGCATTTT
CASSIKDRGYQPQHF
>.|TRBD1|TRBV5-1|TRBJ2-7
TGCGCCAGCAGCTTGCGATTGGACAGGGCCTACGAGCAGTACTTC
CASSLRLDRAYEQYF
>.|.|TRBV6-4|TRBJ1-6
TGTGCCAGCAGTGACCCGACCGGAGGTTCCTATAATTCACCCCTCCACTTT
CASSDPTGGSYNSPLHF
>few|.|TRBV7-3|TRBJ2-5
TGTGCCAGCAGTCCGGGTACGGGTCAAGAGACCCAGTACTTC
CASSPGTGQETQYF
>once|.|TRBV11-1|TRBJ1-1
TGTGCCAGCAGCTTGGCGGCTTCCATGAACACTGAAGCTTTCTTT
CASSLAASMNTEAFF
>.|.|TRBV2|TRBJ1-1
TGTGCCAGCAGGCGTCGTAACCAGGGGAACACTGAAGCTTTCTTT
CASRRRNQGNTEAFF
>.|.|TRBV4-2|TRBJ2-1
TGTGCCAGCAGCCAAGGAGGAGGTGAGCAGTTCTTC
CASSQGGGEQFF
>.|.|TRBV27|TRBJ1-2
TGTGCCAGCAGCCACCCGGGCGGGGGCGTCTACACCTTC
CASSHPGGGVYTF
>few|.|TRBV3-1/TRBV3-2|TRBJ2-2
TGTGCCAGCAGCCAAGATGGGGCTCCCCCGGCGGTTACCGGGGAGCTGTTTTTT
CASSQDGAPPAVTGELFF
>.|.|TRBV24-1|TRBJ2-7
TGTGCCACCAGTGAGGGACCGGACGGATACGAGCAGTACTTC
CATSEGPDGYEQYF
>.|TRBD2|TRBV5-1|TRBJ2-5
TGCGCCAGCAGCTCACAGACTAGCCTACGGGACCAGTACTTC
CASSSQTSLRDQYF
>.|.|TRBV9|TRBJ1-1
TGTGCCAGCAGCGAAAGGGGTAGGGACACTGAAGCTTTCTTT
CASSERGRDTEAFF
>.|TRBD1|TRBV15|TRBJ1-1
TGTGCCACCAGTAGGGACAGGGGGAACACTGAAGCTTTCTTT
CATSRDRGNTEAFF
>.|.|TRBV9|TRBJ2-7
TGTGCCAGCAGCGGGGCAGGCGACGAGCAGTACTTC
CASSGAGDEQYF
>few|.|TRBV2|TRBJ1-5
TGTGCCAGCATCCCGGGTGGTGGAGATCAGCCCCAGCATTTT
CASIPGGGDQPQHF
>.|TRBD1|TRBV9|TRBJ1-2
TGTGCCAGCAGCGCGGGTCCTGGGGACAGAGTTGGCTACACCTTC
CASSAGPGDRVGYTF
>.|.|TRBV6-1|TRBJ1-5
TGTGCCAGCAGTGAAGCGCTTCATTACACTACCTATAGCAATCAGCCCCAGCATTTT
CASSEALHYTTYSNQPQHF
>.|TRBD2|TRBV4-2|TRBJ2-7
TGTGCCAGCAGCCCTGGTAAGGGGACGACTAGCGCCTACGAGCAGTACTTC
CASSPGKGTTSAYEQYF
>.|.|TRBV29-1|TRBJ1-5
TGCAGCGTTGGGGGGGGGATTAGCAATCAGCCCCAGCATTTT
CSVGGGISNQPQHF
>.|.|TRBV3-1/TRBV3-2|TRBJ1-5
TGTGCCAGCAGCCAAGATCTTTATCAGCCCCAGCATTTT
CASSQDLYQPQHF
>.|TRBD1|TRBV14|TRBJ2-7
TGTGCCAGCAGTCGTTCTGGGACAGGTTACCAGAGGAGCTCCTACGAGCAGTACTTC
CASSRSGTGYQRSSYEQYF
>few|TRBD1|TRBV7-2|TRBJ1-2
TGTGCCAGCAGTCCAGGACAGGGACCCTATGGCTACACCTTC
CASSPGQGPYGYTF
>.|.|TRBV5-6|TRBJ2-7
TGTGCCAGCAGCTTGGGGTACGGCAGGGCCTACGAGCAGTACTTC
CASSLGYGRAYEQYF
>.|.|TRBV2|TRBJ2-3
TGTGCCAGCAGCCTAGGGGGGGCTGAAGATACGCAGTATTTT
CASSLGGAEDTQYF
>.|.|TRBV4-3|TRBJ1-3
TGCGCCAGCAGCCAAGACCAGGACAGTTACTCTGGAAACACCATATATTTT
CASSQDQDSYSGNTIYF
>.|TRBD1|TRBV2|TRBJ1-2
TGTGCCAACGGACAGGATGGCTACACCTTC
CANGQDGYTF
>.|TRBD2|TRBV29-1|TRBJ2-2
TGCAGCGTTTTGGAGCGGGGGACCGGGGAGCTGTTTTTT
CSVLERGTGELFF
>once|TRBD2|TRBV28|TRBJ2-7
TGTGCCAGCAGTCCGGGACTAGCGGGGCCCTTCTACGAGCAGTACTTC
CASSPGLAGPFYEQYF
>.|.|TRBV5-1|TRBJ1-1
TGCGCCAGCAGCTTCGACTCCTTTGGCACTGAAGCTTTCTTT
CASSFDSFGTEAFF
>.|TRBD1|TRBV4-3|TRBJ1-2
TGCGCCAGCAGCCAAGAAAAGGGACAGATAAACTATGGCTACACCTTC
CASSQEKGQINYGYTF
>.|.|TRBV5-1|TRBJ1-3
TGCGCCAGCAGCAGCGGTGCCGGAGGGGGTGGAAACACCATATATTTT
CASSSGAGGGGNTIYF
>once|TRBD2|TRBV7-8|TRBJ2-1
TGTGCCAGCAGCCAGCGACTAGCCAATGAGCAGTTCTTC
CASSQRLANEQFF
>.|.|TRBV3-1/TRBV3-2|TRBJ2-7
TGTGCCAGCAGCCCGGGTGGTCCCGGGCAGTACTTC
CASSPGGPGQYF
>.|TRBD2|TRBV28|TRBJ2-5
TGTGCCAGCAGTGAACCGCTAGCGGGGGGGAAGTACTTC
CASSEPLAGGKYF
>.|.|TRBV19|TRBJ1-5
TGTGCCAGTGCCCCGGGCGGGGCGCGGGATTGGTATAGCAATCAGCCCCAGCATTTT
CASAPGGARDWYSNQPQHF
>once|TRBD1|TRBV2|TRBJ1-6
TGTGCCAGCAGCAAGGGACAGGGGTCACCCCTCCACTTT
CASSKGQGSPLHF
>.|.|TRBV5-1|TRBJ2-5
TGCGCCAGCAGCTTGGACCCCTTACAAGAGACCCAGTACTTC
CASSLDPLQETQYF
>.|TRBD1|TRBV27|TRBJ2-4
TGTGCCAGCAGGGGACAGGCCAAAAACATTCAGTACTTC
CASRGQAKNIQYF
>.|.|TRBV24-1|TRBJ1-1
TGTGCCACCAGTGACCCAACCGGGCCGAGAGGTGAAGCTTTCTTT
CATSDPTGPRGEAFF